This T cell receptor beta chain derives from a study of blood T cells in healthy people across ages. The CDR3 totals 18 residues. Germline CDR1 and CDR2: WSHSY and SAAADI. The trim removed 5 bases at V and 2 bases at J, leaving 11 bases unmatched. In each sample, at least 7 million PBMCs were isolated. Through a sample-barcoded 5' primer and a J-beta primer mix, a second PCR was run for roughly 6 to 12 cycles. TCRdb re-called the 5' RACE reads with MiXCR, one entry per CDR3 protein. The sample lists 1.2 million to 1.5 million distinct CDR3 sequences, 59% occurring once. This TCR derives from a man aged 18 to 35 in good health. The sequencing sample was made of blood. This chain joins TRBV10-2 and TRBJ2-5, with 13 positions matching TRBD2. CDR3 bases: TGCGCCAGCAGTCGGAAGGGACTAGCGGGGACCGTACAAGAGACCCAGTACTTC. Translating it yields CASSRKGLAGTVQETQYF.